This TCR beta chain was recovered during a study of cytomegalovirus exposure and HLA in healthy donors. Study-wide results and caveats: The authors enumerated 164 TCR beta chains as linked to cytomegalovirus.

This CDR3 has 17 residues. Germline V lookup: CDR1 SGHAT, CDR2 FQNNGV. Trimming shortened V by 5 bases and J by 4 bases, and 20 bases separated the two germline ends. Repertoires were generated with immunoSEQ multiplex PCR, while TCRdb's copy carries only in-frame clones and drops some. This table holds 150,000 or so clones, 89% found once. A word on this clone: The antigen remains undetermined.

Sequenced: PBMCs. The sequence was collected from a woman between 18 and 29 years old in good health and CMV-seronegative. The chain couples TRBV11-2 to TRBJ2-2, with TRBD2 as a possible D gene (6 bases). CDR3 region: CASSTTPGTGVTGELFF. CDR3 DNA sequence: TGTGCCAGCAGCACGACACCCGGGACGGGGGTCACCGGGGAGCTGTTTTTT.